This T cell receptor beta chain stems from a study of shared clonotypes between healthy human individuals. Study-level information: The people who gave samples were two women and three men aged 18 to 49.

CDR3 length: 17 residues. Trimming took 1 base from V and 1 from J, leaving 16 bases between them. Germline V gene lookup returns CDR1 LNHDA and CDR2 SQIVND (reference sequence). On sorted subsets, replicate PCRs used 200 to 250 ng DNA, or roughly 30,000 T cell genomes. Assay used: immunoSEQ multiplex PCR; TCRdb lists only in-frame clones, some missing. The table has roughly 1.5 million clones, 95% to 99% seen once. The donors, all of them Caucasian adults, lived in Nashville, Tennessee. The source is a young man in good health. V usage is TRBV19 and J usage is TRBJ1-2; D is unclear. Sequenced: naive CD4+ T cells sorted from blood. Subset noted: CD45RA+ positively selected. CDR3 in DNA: TGTGCCAGTAGTATAGGGCCGAGCTCAGTTTATAACTATGGCTACACCTTC. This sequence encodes CASSIGPSSVYNYGYTF. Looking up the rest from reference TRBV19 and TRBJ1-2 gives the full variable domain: DGGITQSPKYLFRKEGQNVTLSCEQNLNHDAMYWYRQDPGQGLRLIYYSQIVNDFQKGDIAEGYSVSREKKESFPLTVTSAQKNPTAFYLCASSIGPSSVYNYGYTFGSGTRLTVV.